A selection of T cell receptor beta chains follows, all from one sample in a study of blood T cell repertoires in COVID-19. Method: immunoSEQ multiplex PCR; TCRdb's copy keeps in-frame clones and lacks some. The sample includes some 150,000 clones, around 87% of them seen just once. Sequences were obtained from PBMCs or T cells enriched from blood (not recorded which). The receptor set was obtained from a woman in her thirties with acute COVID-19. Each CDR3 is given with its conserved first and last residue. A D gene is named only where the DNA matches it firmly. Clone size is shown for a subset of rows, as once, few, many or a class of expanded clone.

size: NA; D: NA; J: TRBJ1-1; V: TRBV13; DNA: TGTGCCAGCAGCTTAGTTCTTGGGGGCCCCCACACTGAAGCTTTCTTT; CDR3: CASSLVLGGPHTEAFF
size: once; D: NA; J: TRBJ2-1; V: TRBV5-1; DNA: TGCGCCAGCAGCTTGGCACTAGCTTACAATGAGCAGTTCTTC; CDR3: CASSLALAYNEQFF
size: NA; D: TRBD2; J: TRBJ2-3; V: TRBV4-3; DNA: TGCGCCAGCAGCCAAGAAACCGCCGGGAGGGAGTCGAATACGCAGTATTTT; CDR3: CASSQETAGRESNTQYF
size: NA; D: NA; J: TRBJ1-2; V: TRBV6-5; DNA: TGTGCCAGCAGTAACCCGGGACAATTTTATGGCTACACCTTC; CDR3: CASSNPGQFYGYTF
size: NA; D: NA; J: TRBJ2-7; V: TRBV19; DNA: TGTGCCAGTAGTTTGACAGCTCTCTACGAGCAGTACTTC; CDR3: CASSLTALYEQYF
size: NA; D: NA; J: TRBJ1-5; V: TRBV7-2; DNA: TGTGCCAGCAGCTTAGGGCGCAATCAGCCCCAGCATTTT; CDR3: CASSLGRNQPQHF
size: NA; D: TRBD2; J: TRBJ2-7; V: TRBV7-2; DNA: TGTGCCAGCAGCTCCCCCCCCGGGACTAGCGGGGCCTACGAGCAGTACTTC; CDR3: CASSSPPGTSGAYEQYF
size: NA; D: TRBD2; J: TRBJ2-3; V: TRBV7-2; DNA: TGTGCCAGCAGTTTACCCGAGCGGGGGGGAGATACGCAGTATTTT; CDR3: CASSLPERGGDTQYF
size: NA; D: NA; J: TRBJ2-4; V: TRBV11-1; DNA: TGTGCCAGCAGCTTAGTCGGAAACATTCAGTACTTC; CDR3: CASSLVGNIQYF
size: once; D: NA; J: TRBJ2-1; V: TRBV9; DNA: TGTGCCAGCAGCGCCCGGGACTGGGCCTACAATGAGCAGTTCTTC; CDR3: CASSARDWAYNEQFF
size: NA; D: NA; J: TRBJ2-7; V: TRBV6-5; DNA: TGTGCCAGCAGTTACTCGTCGGGGGTTACCTACGAGCAGTACTTC; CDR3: CASSYSSGVTYEQYF
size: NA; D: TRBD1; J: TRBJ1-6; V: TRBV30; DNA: TGTGCCTGGAGTGGAGGTGTGGGACAGGGTTACACACCCCTCCACTTT; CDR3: CAWSGGVGQGYTPLHF
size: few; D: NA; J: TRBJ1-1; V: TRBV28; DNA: TGTGCCAGCAGTCCCCCAGCGGTCACTGAAGCTTTCTTT; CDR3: CASSPPAVTEAFF
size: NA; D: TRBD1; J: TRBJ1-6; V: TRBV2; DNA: TGTGCCAGCAGAGGACAGGATATAATTCACCCCCTCCACTTT; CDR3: CASRGQDIIHPLHF
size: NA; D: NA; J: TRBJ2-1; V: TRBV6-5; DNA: TGTGCCAGCAGTTACTCCGGGGTAGCGGTTGAGCAGTTCTTC; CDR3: CASSYSGVAVEQFF
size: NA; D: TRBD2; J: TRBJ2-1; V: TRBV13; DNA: TGTGCCAGCAGCTTAGCGGCGCGGGAGTTTTCCAATGAGCAGTTCTTC; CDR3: CASSLAAREFSNEQFF
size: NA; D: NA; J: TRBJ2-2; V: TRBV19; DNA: TGTGCCAGTAGTATTAGGGTGGCGGGATACATGTTCGACACCGGGGAGCTGTTTTTT; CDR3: CASSIRVAGYMFDTGELFF
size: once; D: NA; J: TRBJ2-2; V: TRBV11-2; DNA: TGTGCCAGCAGCCCTGAACTAGGGACCGGGGAGCTGTTTTTT; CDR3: CASSPELGTGELFF
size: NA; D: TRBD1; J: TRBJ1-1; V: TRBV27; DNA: TGTGCCAGCAGTTCTACCCCTCAGACAGGGGTAAGCACTGAAGCTTTCTTT; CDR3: CASSSTPQTGVSTEAFF